The 4 T cell receptor beta chains below all came from one sample that was sequenced in a study of regulatory T cells in long-lasting Graves disease. Library construction for TCR beta used iRepertoire HTBI primers and Arm-PCR of CDR3 regions. Each CDR3 protein is one row after TCRdb ran MiXCR on the multiplex PCR reads. The sample gives roughly 700,000 distinct CDR3 sequences, approximately 29% of which show up once; under 55% is in the top ten. The time point was: persistent/refractory GD, antithyroid drugs over 5 years with positive TRAb. The TCR library was prepared using RNA isolated from PBMCs. This sample comprised peripheral blood mononuclear cells (PBMCs), obtained when the disease was refractory, from a patient treated with antithyroid drugs. The receptors stem from a female donor with Graves disease.

The V and J genes are TRBV6-1 and TRBJ1-5; TRBD1 is a possible D gene (5 bases). Per germline, CDR1 MNHNS and CDR2 SASEGT. The CDR3 runs to 14 residues. The V end was cut by 7 bases, the J end by 6 bases, with 16 bases between. Here the CDR3 reads CASTEGVGVQPQHF. The DNA of the CDR3 is TGTGCCAGCACCGAAGGGGTAGGGGTTCAGCCCCAGCATTTT.

CDR3 residues: CASSPLVMGNSPLHF. The CDR3, as DNA: TGTGCCAGCAGCCCCCTGGTGATGGGTAATTCACCCCTCCACTTT. The chain combines TRBV6-1 with TRBJ1-6, with no clear D. Germline CDR1 MNHNS, CDR2 SASEGT. Trimming left V 6 bases short and J 6 bases short, with 15 bases between. The CDR3 runs to 15 residues.

The rearrangement links TRBV11-2 to TRBJ1-1; no clear D. The CDR3 has 13 residues. V gave up 0 bases and J gave up 4 bases, with 6 bases separating them. Germline loops: CDR1 SGHAT, CDR2 FQNNGV. CDR3 region: CASSLDLFTEAFF. In DNA, the CDR3 is TGTGCCAGCAGCTTAGATCTATTCACTGAAGCTTTCTTT.

J is TRBJ1-5 and V is TRBV19; no firm D call. The ends were cut back, 7 bases at V and 3 bases at J, with 13 bases in the middle. Germline V gives CDR1 LNHDA, CDR2 SQIVND (reference sequence). The CDR3 contains 14 residues. CDR3 nucleotide sequence: TGTGCCAGTACCCCAGGAGTAGTCAATCAGCCCCAGCATTTT. Its protein product is CASTPGVVNQPQHF.